Below, 26 T cell receptor beta chains from the same sample are listed, as sequenced in a study of OX40 agonist ivuxolimab in advanced cancers. Here immunoSEQ multiplex PCR was the method, and the copy in TCRdb shows in-frame clones only, minus some. The sample has under 35,000 clones, around 80% seen once. Sequencing was performed on CD4+ or CD8+ T cells sorted from blood, taken in a trial of the OX40 agonist ivuxolimab. The receptors derive from an adult with an advanced solid tumor such as melanoma, head and neck, liver or kidney cancer.

The chain recombines TRBV6-5 with TRBJ1-2, with 7 bases fitting TRBD1. The CDR3 contains 13 residues. Germline CDR1 and CDR2: MNHEY and SVGAGI. V shed 6 bases, J shed 8 bases, and the junction held 9 bases outside the gene matches. CDR3: CASSSTGAEGYTF. Here the CDR3 DNA reads TGTGCCAGCAGCAGCACAGGGGCAGAGGGCTACACCTTC.

The chain joins TRBV5-4 to TRBJ2-5, with 8 positions matching TRBD2. The CDR3 runs 14 residues. CDR1 and CDR2 (germline): SGHNT, YYREEE (reference sequence). Trimming removed 7 bases from V and 1 base from J; junction bases left unmatched: 6. The CDR3 loop is CASSSGLSQETQYF. The CDR3 DNA reads TGTGCCAGCTCTAGCGGGCTTTCCCAAGAGACCCAGTACTTC.

This sequence joins TRBV5-1 and TRBJ2-5, with 10 bases lining up with TRBD2. The V gene's germline CDR1 is SGHRS and CDR2 YFSETQ. V was clipped by 0 bases and J by 4 bases; unmatched bases: 9. The CDR3 extends over 17 amino acids. CDR3 protein: CASSLASSSGGGETQYF. In DNA form, the CDR3 reads TGCGCCAGCAGCTTGGCCTCGTCTAGCGGGGGTGGAGAGACCCAGTACTTC.

The chain recombines TRBV2 with TRBJ1-5; 12 bases agree with TRBD1. Germline CDR1 SNHLY, CDR2 FYNNEI. J was trimmed by 6 bases and V by 2 bases; bases with no gene match: 8. The CDR3 covers 17 residues. CDR3: CASSEIWDRGLFQPQHF. In nucleotides, the CDR3 is TGTGCCAGCAGTGAAATTTGGGACAGGGGGCTTTTTCAGCCCCAGCATTTT.

The chain employs TRBV27 and TRBJ1-1; no definite D call. V was shortened by 2 bases and J by 0 bases, with 4 bases between the two germline ends. In germline, CDR1 is MNHEY, CDR2 SMNVEV (reference sequence). This CDR3 has 13 amino acids. CDR3 nucleotide sequence: TGTGCCAGCAGTTTAGGCCTGAACACTGAAGCTTTCTTT. Its translation is CASSLGLNTEAFF.

The V gene is TRBV5-4, the J gene TRBJ2-1; TRBD2 matches 10 bases. This CDR3 spans 15 amino acids. V was clipped by 4 bases and J by 7 bases; unmatched bases: 8. Germline CDR1 SGHNT, CDR2 YYREEE (reference sequence). The CDR3 reads CASSPRLAGKNEQFF. As DNA, the CDR3 is TGTGCCAGCAGCCCCCGACTAGCGGGTAAAAATGAGCAGTTCTTC.

The chain has TRBV9 and TRBJ2-5; D gene ambiguous. This CDR3 region has 15 residues. Germline CDR1 reads SGDLS; CDR2 reads YYNGEE. V lost 3 bases and J lost 5, with 17 bases in between. CDR3 sequence reads: CASSATGSPGETQYF. The CDR3 DNA reads TGTGCCAGCAGCGCAACCGGGTCCCCCGGGGAGACCCAGTACTTC. The full variable domain, completed using reference TRBV9 and TRBJ2-5, is DSGVTQTPKHLITATGQRVTLRCSPRSGDLSVYWYQQSLDQGLQFLIQYYNGEERAKGNILERFSAQQFPDLHSELNLSSLELGDSALYFCASSATGSPGETQYFGPGTRLLVL.

The chain carries TRBV5-6 and TRBJ2-2; TRBD2 might be the D (6 bases). CDR1 and CDR2 from the germline V gene are SGHDT and YYEEEE. The CDR3 consists of 15 residues. Trimming took 0 bases from V and 4 from J, leaving 10 bases between them. The CDR3 loop reads CASSLDGRGTGELFF. Here the CDR3 DNA reads TGTGCCAGCAGCTTGGACGGGAGAGGCACCGGGGAGCTGTTTTTT.

This clone was seen more than once but under ten times. The chain carries TRBV12-1 and TRBJ2-5; TRBD2, the table's D call, lacks a check against the DNA. TRBV12-1 is designated a pseudogene. This CDR3 has 19 residues. CDR3 region: CASSFAVLASGRIWETQYF. The CDR3 bases are TGTGCCAGCAGCTTTGCGGTGCTGGCTAGCGGGAGGATATGGGAGACCCAGTACTTC.

This clone was counted once. The J gene is TRBJ1-1, the V gene TRBV7-9, with D hard to call. Trimming took 5 bases from V and 2 from J, leaving 12 bases between them. This CDR3 spans 14 amino acids. CDR1 SEHNR and CDR2 FQNEAQ come from the germline V gene (reference sequence). For the CDR3, the DNA is TGTGCCAGCAGCCCAACCAATCCAAACACTGAAGCTTTCTTT. Encoded protein: CASSPTNPNTEAFF.

The genes are TRBV11-2 and TRBJ1-2; D is ambiguous. The CDR3 contains 13 residues. CDR1 and CDR2 from the germline V gene are SGHAT and FQNNGV. Trimming cost V 2 bases and J 6 bases, with 10 bases left between them. CDR3 sequence (DNA): TGTGCCAGCAGCTTAACGGGATTTAATGGCTACACCTTC. This translates into CASSLTGFNGYTF.

The rearrangement links TRBV4-1 to TRBJ2-2, with D hard to call. CDR1 MGHRA and CDR2 YSYEKL come from the germline V gene. Between the trimmed V and J ends, which lost 2 bases and 3 bases, there was a span of 4 bases. The CDR3 has 13 amino acids. The CDR3 reads CASSQLHTGELFF. CDR3 coding DNA: TGCGCCAGCAGCCAACTGCACACCGGGGAGCTGTTTTTT.

This chain connects TRBV19 to TRBJ2-5, with D perhaps TRBD2 (5 bases). The V end was cut by 3 bases, the J end by 2 bases, with 10 bases between. From germline, CDR1 is LNHDA and CDR2 SQIVND (reference sequence). This CDR3 spans 14 amino acids. CDR3 DNA sequence: TGTGCCAGTAGTATCCGGGGTGAACAAGAGACCCAGTACTTC. It encodes CASSIRGEQETQYF.

The rearrangement uses TRBV30 and TRBJ1-6; possibly TRBD1 for D (5 bases). CDR1 GTSNPN and CDR2 SVGIG come from the germline V gene (reference sequence). The CDR3 runs 15 residues. The V and J ends lost 4 bases and 7 bases respectively, with 17 bases between them. The CDR3 DNA sequence: TGTGCCTGGAAAGAGCTCTCCCGACAGAATTCACCCCTCCACTTT. It encodes CAWKELSRQNSPLHF.

This rearrangement joins TRBV25-1 to TRBJ1-5; D call uncertain. V was pared by 8 bases and J by 4 bases, with 9 bases between. The CDR3 runs to 12 residues. Germline CDR1 reads MGHDK; CDR2 reads SYGVNS. For the CDR3, the DNA is TGTGCCAGCGGATTTGGTAATCAGCCCCAGCATTTT. It codes for CASGFGNQPQHF.

CDR3 coding DNA: TGCGCCAGCAGCCGCCTTACAGGGGGATCGAACACTGAAGCTTTCTTT. It codes for CASSRLTGGSNTEAFF. The J gene is TRBJ1-1, the V gene TRBV5-1; TRBD1 matches at 8 bases. Germline loops: CDR1 SGHRS, CDR2 YFSETQ. The CDR3 is 16 residues long. J gave up 1 base and V 4 bases, and 9 bases lay outside the gene matches.

The rearrangement uses TRBV21-1 and TRBJ1-3. TRBV21-1 is deemed a pseudogene. The CDR3 has 15 amino acids. The CDR3 DNA follows: TGTGCCAGCAGCGTTGGGATCCGCTCTGGAAACACCATATATTTT. The encoded protein is CASSVGIRSGNTIYF.

The chain links TRBV11-3 to TRBJ2-3; TRBD2 matches 8 bases. J lost 2 bases, V lost 5 bases, and 6 bases had no gene match. There are 15 residues in the CDR3. The germline V gene encodes CDR1 SGHNT and CDR2 YENEEA. The CDR3 sequence: CASSREGTPTDTQYF. For the CDR3, the DNA is TGTGCCAGCAGCCGGGAGGGGACCCCCACAGATACGCAGTATTTT.

This sequence joins TRBV10-3 and TRBJ2-7; D is undetermined. The V gene's germline CDR1 is ENHRY and CDR2 SYGVKD. This CDR3 is 13 amino acids long. The V end was cut by 2 bases, the J end by 5 bases, with 10 bases between. CDR3 DNA: TGTGCCATCAGTGAGGGCCAGTCTCACGAGCAGTACTTC. Translating it yields CAISEGQSHEQYF.

This clone was counted between two and nine times. The same CDR3 is also encoded by other DNA sequences in this sample. The J gene is TRBJ2-1, the V gene TRBV9; D is uncertain. The germline V gene encodes CDR1 SGDLS and CDR2 YYNGEE. Trimming shortened V by 1 base and J by 6 bases, and 8 bases separated the two germline ends. This CDR3 is 13 amino acids long. CDR3 in amino acids: CASSVNSANEQFF. The CDR3 DNA reads as TGTGCCAGCAGCGTAAACAGCGCCAATGAGCAGTTCTTC.

Regarding this clone: Other nucleotide sequences in the sample specify the same CDR3. The rearrangement joins TRBV7-3 to TRBJ2-1; D is undetermined. Looked up from germline, CDR1 is SGHTA and CDR2 is FQGTGA. Trimming took off 1 base at V and 5 bases at J, with 6 bases between the two ends. This CDR3 is 13 amino acids long. The DNA for the CDR3 is TGTGCCAGCAGCTTAAATGGGGACAATGAGCAGTTCTTC. This encodes CASSLNGDNEQFF.

This chain joins TRBV29-1 and TRBJ1-4; no definite D call. Germline loops: CDR1 SQVTM, CDR2 ANQGSEA. Trimming shortened V by 5 bases and J by 8 bases, and 9 bases separated the two germline ends. The CDR3 length is 11 residues. CDR3 nucleotide sequence: TGCAGCGTTTGGCAGACCGAAAAACTGTTTTTT. Encoded protein: CSVWQTEKLFF. Full variable domain (remainder filled in from reference TRBV29-1 and TRBJ1-4): SAVISQKPSRDICQRGTSLTIQCQVDSQVTMMFWYRQQPGQSLTLIATANQGSEATYESGFVIDKFPISRPNLTFSTLTVSNMSPEDSSIYLCSVWQTEKLFFGSGTQLSVL.

This chain links TRBV9 with TRBJ1-6, with D unresolved. The V end was cut by 0 bases, the J end by 3 bases, with 7 bases between. Germline loops: CDR1 SGDLS, CDR2 YYNGEE. The CDR3 is 15 amino acids. The DNA of the CDR3 is TGTGCCAGCAGCGTAGCTCTCGGCTATAATTCACCCCTCCACTTT. It yields the protein CASSVALGYNSPLHF.

The rearrangement links TRBV18 to TRBJ1-1; 8 nucleotides match TRBD1. Trimming removed 0 bases from V and 10 bases from J; junction bases left unmatched: 10. The germline CDR1 and CDR2 sequences are KGHSH and LQKENI. The CDR3 is 15 amino acids. The CDR3 DNA sequence: TGTGCCAGCTCACCACCGATTGGGACAGGCCCCCCAGCTTTCTTT. Translated, it gives CASSPPIGTGPPAFF. Variable domain in full (rest from reference TRBV18 and TRBJ1-1): NAGVMQNPRHLVRRRGQEARLRCSPMKGHSHVYWYRQLPEEGLKFMVYLQKENIIDESGMPKERFSAEFPKEGPSILRIQQVVRGDSAAYFCASSPPIGTGPPAFFGQGTRLTVV.

This chain joins TRBV5-1 and TRBJ2-5; the D is unclear. V was cut by 1 base and J by 1 base, with 5 bases left in between. Germline V lookup: CDR1 SGHRS, CDR2 YFSETQ. The CDR3 has 13 residues. CDR3 coding DNA: TGCGCCAGCAGCTTGTACATCCAAGAGACCCAGTACTTC. It yields the protein CASSLYIQETQYF. The full variable domain, rest sourced from reference TRBV5-1 and TRBJ2-5, is KAGVTQTPRYLIKTRGQQVTLSCSPISGHRSVSWYQQTPGQGLQFLFEYFSETQRNKGNFPGRFSGRQFSNSRSEMNVSTLELGDSALYLCASSLYIQETQYFGPGTRLLVL.

CDR3 residues: CASSFWGEGPGELFF. The CDR3 DNA is TGTGCCAGCAGTTTTTGGGGAGAGGGTCCCGGGGAGCTGTTTTTT. This chain uses TRBV28 with TRBJ2-2; perhaps TRBD2 as D (5 bases). Trimming stripped 3 bases from V and 6 bases from J, with 14 bases between. This CDR3 is 15 amino acids long. Germline values: CDR1 MDHEN, CDR2 SYDVKM.